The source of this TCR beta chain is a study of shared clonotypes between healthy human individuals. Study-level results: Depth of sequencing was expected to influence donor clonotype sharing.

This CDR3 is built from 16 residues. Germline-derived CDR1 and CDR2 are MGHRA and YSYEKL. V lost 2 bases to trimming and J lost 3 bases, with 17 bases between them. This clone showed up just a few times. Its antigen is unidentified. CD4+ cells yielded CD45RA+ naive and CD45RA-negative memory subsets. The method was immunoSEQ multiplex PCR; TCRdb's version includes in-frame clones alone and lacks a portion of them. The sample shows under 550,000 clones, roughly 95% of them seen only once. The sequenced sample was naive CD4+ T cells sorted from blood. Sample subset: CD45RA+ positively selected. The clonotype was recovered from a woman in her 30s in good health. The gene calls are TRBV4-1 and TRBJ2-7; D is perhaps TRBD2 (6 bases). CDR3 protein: CASSQNLAESSYEQYF. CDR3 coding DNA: TGCGCCAGCAGCCAAAACTTAGCGGAGAGTAGCTACGAGCAGTACTTC.